This TCR beta chain was obtained from a study of T cells after yellow fever vaccination. Broader study findings: Some clonotypes, a small share, were shared between CD4 and CD8 compartments. Within FACS-sorted repertoires, abundant clonotypes contaminating from the bulk population could be present.

CDR3 length: 15 residues. With V trimmed by 4 bases and J by 8 bases, 7 bases remained unmatched. Germline CDR1 and CDR2: SEHNR and FQNEAQ (reference sequence). Universal primer sites and UMIs were introduced during 5'RACE template-switching synthesis of TCR cDNA. MiXCR was run by TCRdb on the 5' RACE reads, yielding one entry per CDR3 protein. The sample contains about 85,000 distinct CDR3 sequences, about 14% of which appear only once. This clonotype originated in a man aged 18 to 29 who received the YFV17D yellow fever vaccine. The specimen comprised CD8+ T cells not binding an NS4B(214-222) dextramer, sorted from PBMCs, sampled roughly 20 days after the first yellow fever vaccination. The chain couples TRBV7-9 to TRBJ2-1; TRBD1 matches at 11 bases. In DNA, the CDR3 is TGTGCCAGCAGCTCCCCGGACAGGGGGCATTATGAGCAGTTCTTC. Translating it yields CASSSPDRGHYEQFF.